The T cell receptor (beta chain) under discussion was sequenced for a study of OX40 agonist ivuxolimab in advanced cancers. In the study overall: The study gave patients intravenous ivuxolimab at 0.01 to 10 mg/kg every 2 weeks. It was permissible to have had prior anti-PD-1, anti-PD-L1 or anti-CTLA-4 therapy, and around 41% had some.

Findings and caveats of the study: Not determined was the antigen specificity of the expanded peripheral T cells.

Sequencing was performed with immunoSEQ multiplex PCR; in TCRdb, only in-frame clones are kept and a portion is missing. The sample lists approximately 48,000 clones, around nine tenths occurring once. This clone has only one observation. The target antigen is unknown. Trimming took 1 base from V and 6 from J, leaving 13 bases between them. The CDR3 runs to 15 residues. CDR1 is SEHNR and CDR2 is FQNEAQ in the germline V gene (reference sequence). The sample here was CD4+ or CD8+ T cells sorted from blood, taken in a trial of the OX40 agonist ivuxolimab. The V and J genes are TRBV7-9 and TRBJ1-5, with D perhaps matching TRBD1 (5 bases). This clonotype originated in an adult with an advanced solid tumor such as melanoma, head and neck, liver or kidney cancer. The CDR3 spells CASSLGLGVGQPQHF. CDR3 bases: TGTGCCAGCAGCTTAGGATTAGGGGTCGGTCAGCCCCAGCATTTT.